This TCR beta chain was identified during a study of blood T cell repertoires in COVID-19. CDR1 is LGHDT, CDR2 YNNKEL, per germline (reference sequence). V was clipped by 2 bases and J by 8 bases; unmatched bases: 11. The CDR3 is made up of 15 amino acids. Clones were sequenced by immunoSEQ multiplex PCR, and TCRdb holds only the in-frame ones, with some missing. Altogether under 200,000 clones are present, approximately 87% being singletons, with the ten largest covering about 6.3%. What was sequenced was PBMCs or T cells enriched from blood (not recorded which). V usage is TRBV3-1 (or the pseudogene TRBV3-2) and J usage is TRBJ1-2; 7 nucleotides agree with TRBD1. This clonotype was sampled from a woman in her forties or fifties who had recovered from COVID-19. CDR3 DNA: TGTGCCAGCAGCCAAAGGAGCGTACAGGGGTACGGCTACACCTTC. It translates to CASSQRSVQGYGYTF.